This record looks at one T cell receptor (beta chain) sequence and its context. The data belong to a study of blood T cell repertoires in COVID-19. Study details: T cells, B-cell-depleted T cells, or PBMCs supplied cDNA or gDNA.

Per the study methods: Estimated nucleated cell counts came from reference gene primer amplification. Repertoires were generated with immunoSEQ multiplex PCR, while TCRdb's copy carries only in-frame clones and drops some. That table supplies the V and J calls and clone size; D and trimming were determined from the DNA. The table shows approximately 260,000 clones, with 75% to 90% occurring only once. The sample comprised peripheral blood. The clonotype was recovered from a man in his fifties or sixties with acute or convalescent COVID-19.

The CDR3 bases are TGTGCCAGCAGCCCCGTGGGGACAGGGGGCTTAGGCTACACCTTC. Translation: CASSPVGTGGLGYTF. The chain combines TRBV7-6 with TRBJ1-2; 12 positions agree with TRBD1. Germline values: CDR1 SGHVS, CDR2 FNYEAQ. V was pared by 5 bases and J by 8 bases, with 9 bases of the junction left unmatched. The CDR3 has 15 residues.